This TCR beta chain was recorded in a study of shared T cell receptors in the human thymus. V lost 7 bases to trimming and J lost 5 bases, with 15 bases between them. The CDR3 runs 13 residues. Looked up from germline, CDR1 is MDHEN and CDR2 is SYDVKM. The table lists this clone with a few counts. Generated by immunoSEQ multiplex PCR, the TCRdb table keeps only in-frame clones and is missing some. The repertoire holds 700,000 to 750,000 clones, with 70% to 90% as singletons. Another study also made use of these data, one on human thymus T cells. From that paper: Healthy Finnish infants undergoing corrective surgery for congenital heart defects provided the donor material. Thymus specimens were resections from corrective heart surgery. Apparent skewing of V and J gene usage characterized both thymic and blood repertoires. Unrelated individuals were reported by related research to share highly overlapping thymic repertoires.

The sequencing sample was made of thymocytes. The sequence derives from a girl under three years old with a congenital heart defect. This chain connects TRBV28 to TRBJ2-7; the D gene is possibly TRBD2 (7 bases). The CDR3 protein is CASMKGGPDEQYF. The CDR3 region has the DNA TGTGCCAGCATGAAGGGGGGGCCTGACGAGCAGTACTTC.